The T cell receptor beta chain under discussion was sequenced for a study of shared clonotypes between healthy human individuals. The V gene's germline CDR1 is MDHEN and CDR2 SYDVKM. The germline V and J ends were trimmed by 8 bases and 4 bases, with 3 bases remaining between them. The CDR3 covers 9 residues. There were only Caucasian adults among the donors, and all lived in Nashville, Tennessee. Investigators divided CD4+ cells into CD45RA+ naive and CD45RA-negative memory subsets. Profiled with immunoSEQ multiplex PCR; TCRdb holds only in-frame clones, not every one. The table records over 700,000 clones, over 55% of them present only once.

The rearrangement joins TRBV28 to TRBJ2-7; D not certain. The origin of this receptor is a woman aged 30 to 39 in good health. Sequencing was carried out using memory CD4+ T cells sorted from blood. Subset: CD45RA-negative fraction. DNA for the CDR3: TGTGCCAGCGGGTACGAGCAGTACTTC. Translating it yields CASGYEQYF.